The 29 T cell receptor beta chains below were found in one sample sequenced in a study of shared clonotypes between healthy human individuals. Data came from immunoSEQ multiplex PCR; TCRdb stores just in-frame clones and leaves some out. Of roughly 2,300,000 clones listed, roughly 90% are singletons. The sequencing sample was made of naive CD4+ T cells from PBMCs. Subset: CD45RA+ positively selected. These receptors were collected from a man younger than 35 in good health. Some clones in this sample may be carry-over from other donors' samples.

The rearrangement uses TRBV18 and TRBJ1-1; D is undetermined. Trimming left V 3 bases short and J 8 bases short, with 13 bases between. Germline lookup yields CDR1 KGHSH and CDR2 LQKENI. The CDR3 sequence is 13 residues long. The CDR3 DNA follows: TGTGCCAGCTCACCTAGTTACCCGCAGGAAGCTTTCTTT. Translated, it gives CASSPSYPQEAFF. The full variable domain, its missing parts supplied by reference TRBV18 and TRBJ1-1, is NAGVMQNPRHLVRRRGQEARLRCSPMKGHSHVYWYRQLPEEGLKFMVYLQKENIIDESGMPKERFSAEFPKEGPSILRIQQVVRGDSAAYFCASSPSYPQEAFFGQGTRLTVV.

This clone was seen once. V usage is TRBV20-1 and J usage is TRBJ1-2; D possibly corresponds to TRBD1 (5 bases). The V and J ends lost 5 bases and 7 bases respectively, with 11 bases between them. Per germline, CDR1 DFQATT and CDR2 SNEGSKA (reference sequence). CDR3 length equals 11 residues. The CDR3 coding sequence is TGCAGTGCTCCCAGGGAAGGTGGCTACACCTTC. Its protein is CSAPREGGYTF.

The V call is TRBV11-3, the J call TRBJ2-1, with 7 bases that match TRBD2. Germline-derived CDR1 and CDR2 are SGHNT and YENEEA. The CDR3 has 16 amino acids. Trimming took 5 bases from V and 5 from J; bases not matched to a gene: 12. The CDR3 DNA follows: TGTGCCAGCAGCCTAGGGGAGGGCGAACCGAACAATGAGCAGTTCTTC. Its translation: CASSLGEGEPNNEQFF.

V is TRBV6-5 and J is TRBJ1-5; D is perhaps TRBD1 (5 bases). Germline-derived CDR1 and CDR2 are MNHEY and SVGAGI. Trimming took off 8 bases at V and 3 bases at J, with 14 bases between the two ends. The CDR3 runs to 14 residues. The CDR3 DNA sequence: TGTGCCAGCGGGTGGGCGGGGACCAATCAGCCCCAGCATTTT. It codes for CASGWAGTNQPQHF.

The rearrangement joins TRBV15 to TRBJ1-1; D is ambiguous. CDR3 length: 15 amino acids. The germline gives CDR1 LNHNV, CDR2 YYDKDF (reference sequence). V was trimmed by 1 base and J by 0 bases, leaving 9 bases between them. The CDR3 region is CATSRGESMNTEAFF. The CDR3 bases are TGTGCCACCAGCAGAGGGGAGTCCATGAACACTGAAGCTTTCTTT.

This chain links TRBV18 with TRBJ2-3; TRBD1 matches 7 bases. The germline V gene encodes CDR1 KGHSH and CDR2 LQKENI. The CDR3 totals 15 residues. The V gene end was trimmed by 4 bases and the J gene end by 1 base; junction bases not matched to a gene: 5. The CDR3 loop is CASSRQGDGTDTQYF. For the CDR3, the DNA is TGTGCCAGCTCACGACAGGGTGACGGCACAGATACGCAGTATTTT.

This clone was recorded once. The chain combines TRBV5-1 with TRBJ2-5, with 10 bases identical to TRBD1. The CDR3 is 15 amino acids. Trimming at V came to 4 bases and at J to 3 bases, leaving 6 bases not matched to a gene. Germline CDR1 SGHRS, CDR2 YFSETQ. CDR3 DNA: TGCGCCAGCAGCGGCGCCGGGACAGGGGAAGAGACCCAGTACTTC. Translation gives CASSGAGTGEETQYF.

The J gene is TRBJ1-1, the V gene TRBV19; D not certain. CDR1 and CDR2 (germline): LNHDA, SQIVND (reference sequence). The CDR3 runs 13 residues. V gave up 9 bases and J gave up 1 base, with 12 bases separating them. CDR3 sequence reads: CASMPQSNTEAFF. The CDR3 DNA sequence: TGTGCCAGCATGCCACAATCGAACACTGAAGCTTTCTTT.

The rearrangement joins TRBV14 to TRBJ1-1, with D maybe TRBD1 (5 bases). Germline lookup yields CDR1 SGHDN and CDR2 FVKESK. Trimming removed 0 bases from V and 7 bases from J, with 15 bases in between. The CDR3 has 15 residues. CDR3 DNA sequence: TGTGCCAGCAGCCAAGAGTTACGGGGACGGGGTGAAGCTTTCTTT. This sequence encodes CASSQELRGRGEAFF. Full variable domain (outside the CDR3, taken from reference TRBV14 and TRBJ1-1): EAGVTQFPSHSVIEKGQTVTLRCDPISGHDNLYWYRRVMGKEIKFLLHFVKESKQDESGMPNNRFLAERTGGTYSTLKVQPAELEDSGVYFCASSQELRGRGEAFFGQGTRLTVV.

V and J are TRBV9 and TRBJ1-2; unclear D gene. The V and J ends lost 0 bases and 5 bases respectively, with 14 bases between them. The CDR3 spans 15 residues. Germline lookup yields CDR1 SGDLS and CDR2 YYNGEE. This chain's CDR3 is CASSVARNRRYGYTF. The CDR3 DNA reads as TGTGCCAGCAGCGTAGCTCGGAATCGGAGGTATGGCTACACCTTC.

The chain links TRBV25-1 to TRBJ2-5, with D possibly being TRBD2 (7 bases). The CDR3 extends over 14 amino acids. Germline V CDR1 and CDR2: MGHDK, SYGVNS. Trimming took 4 bases from V and 5 from J, leaving 14 bases between them. The CDR3 DNA reads as TGTGCCAGCAGTGCTCTGGGGGGGCGTGAGACCCAGTACTTC. Protein product: CASSALGGRETQYF.

V usage is TRBV30 and J usage is TRBJ1-4; weak D call: TRBD1 (5 bases). CDR1 is GTSNPN and CDR2 is SVGIG in the germline V gene (reference sequence). V lost 4 bases and J lost 4, with 13 bases in between. The CDR3 totals 14 residues. CDR3 sequence reads: CAWKSGTVNEKLFF. The CDR3, as DNA: TGTGCCTGGAAGAGTGGGACGGTTAATGAAAAACTGTTTTTT.

The V call is TRBV7-9, the J call TRBJ1-4, with D perhaps TRBD1 (5 bases). The ends were cut back, 3 bases at V and 14 bases at J, with 16 bases in the middle. This CDR3 is 13 amino acids long. Per germline, CDR1 SEHNR and CDR2 FQNEAQ (reference sequence). The chain's CDR3 is CASSFTGTGKLFF. Here the CDR3 DNA reads TGTGCCAGCAGCTTTACCGGGACCGGGAAGCTGTTTTTT.

The V call is TRBV5-1, the J call TRBJ2-3, with 9 positions matching TRBD2. Per the germline V gene, CDR1 is SGHRS and CDR2 is YFSETQ. CDR3 length: 16 amino acids. V dropped 6 bases and J dropped 4; count of bases not matched to a gene: 12. CDR3 loop: CASKPEPSGNSDTQYF. Written as DNA, the CDR3 is TGCGCCAGCAAACCTGAGCCTAGCGGGAACTCAGATACGCAGTATTTT.

This chain connects TRBV10-3 to TRBJ2-7; a possible D gene is TRBD2 (5 bases). Trimming cost V 4 bases and J 8 bases, with 15 bases left between them. The CDR3 has 13 amino acids. CDR1 is ENHRY and CDR2 is SYGVKD in the germline V gene. For the CDR3, the DNA is TGTGCCATCAGTGGGGAGTCCGTAACCAAGCAGTACTTC. It specifies CAISGESVTKQYF.

The chain recombines TRBV10-2 with TRBJ2-7; D uncertain. Trimming removed 6 bases from V and 1 base from J, with 13 bases in between. The CDR3 has 14 residues. Germline CDR1 WSHSY, CDR2 SAAADI. CDR3 in DNA: TGCGCCAGCAGGGTCGGCAGATCATCCTACGAGCAGTACTTC. Its protein is CASRVGRSSYEQYF.

V gene TRBV7-9 combines with J gene TRBJ2-2; maybe TRBD2 (6 bases). With 5 bases removed from V and 5 bases from J, the gap between germline ends came to 21 bases. The germline CDR1 and CDR2 sequences are SEHNR and FQNEAQ (reference sequence). The CDR3 extends over 17 amino acids. As DNA, the CDR3 is TGTGCCAGCAGCCCCGGAACTAGCTCGGGGACGACCGGGGAGCTGTTTTTT. Protein: CASSPGTSSGTTGELFF.

The CDR3 region has the DNA TGCAGCGTTGAGAGGGGGGGGATAGGTGAAGCTTTCTTT. This sequence encodes CSVERGGIGEAFF. This chain links TRBV29-1 with TRBJ1-1, with a possible D match to TRBD1 (6 bases). V lost 3 bases, J lost 7 bases, and 15 bases lay in between. The CDR3 runs to 13 residues. Germline V gene data show CDR1 as SQVTM and CDR2 as ANQGSEA.

V gene TRBV5-1 combines with J gene TRBJ2-1; 10 positions agree with TRBD2. The CDR3 loop spans 15 amino acids. Unmatched junction bases numbered 8, after V lost 1 base and J lost 10 bases. Germline-derived CDR1 and CDR2 are SGHRS and YFSETQ. CDR3 nucleotides: TGCGCCAGCAGCTTGATGCTAGCGGGAGATGAGGAGCAGTTCTTC. It is translated as CASSLMLAGDEEQFF.

A few counts support this clone. The chain couples TRBV2 to TRBJ1-2; D is uncertain. Germline CDR1 and CDR2: SNHLY and FYNNEI. Trimming removed 0 bases at V and 8 bases at J, with 10 bases between. This CDR3 is built from 13 residues. CDR3 nucleotide sequence: TGTGCCAGCAGTGAAGCCGGGGAGGGAGGCTACACCTTC. This sequence encodes CASSEAGEGGYTF.

V is TRBV28 and J is TRBJ1-2; 11 nucleotides agree with TRBD1. Germline CDR1 is MDHEN and CDR2 is SYDVKM. The length of the CDR3 is 16 residues. The V segment lost 6 bases and the J segment 2 bases; nucleotides outside the gene matches: 8. The CDR3 sequence is CASRSGQGELNYGYTF. The CDR3 region has the DNA TGTGCCAGCAGGTCGGGACAGGGGGAATTAAACTATGGCTACACCTTC.

This chain connects TRBV7-9 to TRBJ2-3; D gene unclear. Looked up from germline, CDR1 is SEHNR and CDR2 is FQNEAQ (reference sequence). CDR3 length: 18 amino acids. Trimming removed 4 bases from V and 0 bases from J, with 20 bases in between. The CDR3 here is CASSSLGWAPTSTDTQYF. The CDR3 DNA reads as TGTGCCAGCAGCTCTCTAGGGTGGGCGCCAACTAGCACAGATACGCAGTATTTT.

The DNA of the CDR3 is TGTGCCAGCAGTTTAGTCGGGACAGGTCCCTCTGGGGCCAACGTCCTGACTTTC. Translated, it gives CASSLVGTGPSGANVLTF. The rearrangement joins TRBV27 to TRBJ2-6, with 8 bases aligning to TRBD1. Germline assignment: CDR1 MNHEY and CDR2 SMNVEV (reference sequence). This CDR3 is built from 18 residues. The V gene end was trimmed by 2 bases and the J gene end by 0 bases; junction bases not matched to a gene: 6.

The chain joins TRBV7-3 to TRBJ1-2, with 7 positions matching TRBD1. This CDR3 has 14 residues. Germline V gives CDR1 SGHTA, CDR2 FQGTGA. V shed 5 bases, J shed 6 bases, and the junction held 9 bases outside the gene matches. This chain's CDR3 is CASSLTGMGNGYTF. In DNA form, the CDR3 reads TGTGCCAGCAGCCTGACAGGGATGGGTAATGGCTACACCTTC.

This chain uses TRBV6-5 with TRBJ2-5, with D perhaps given as TRBD1 or TRBD2 (5 bases each). The germline gives CDR1 MNHEY, CDR2 SVGAGI. The CDR3 has 14 amino acids. V dropped 5 bases and J dropped 1 base, with 11 bases sitting between them. CDR3 DNA: TGTGCCAGCAGTACCCGGGACGCCCAAGAGACCCAGTACTTC. Translation gives CASSTRDAQETQYF.

The rearrangement joins TRBV2 to TRBJ2-7, with D perhaps TRBD1 (6 bases). V was trimmed by 10 bases and J by 2 bases, leaving 9 bases between them. The germline CDR1 and CDR2 sequences are SNHLY and FYNNEI. The CDR3 runs to 11 residues. The CDR3 DNA sequence: TGTGCCACACAGGGAGCCTACGAGCAGTACTTC. It encodes CATQGAYEQYF.

Here the CDR3 DNA reads TGCGCCAGCAGCTTTCTAGCGGGAGCGGCCGGGGAGCTGTTTTTT. The encoded protein is CASSFLAGAAGELFF. This sequence joins TRBV5-1 and TRBJ2-2; 10 bases line up with TRBD2. Losses at the gene ends were 2 bases for V and 6 bases for J; bases not matched to a gene: 4. Germline CDR1 is SGHRS and CDR2 is YFSETQ. CDR3 length equals 15 residues. Full variable domain (outside the CDR3, taken from reference TRBV5-1 and TRBJ2-2): KAGVTQTPRYLIKTRGQQVTLSCSPISGHRSVSWYQQTPGQGLQFLFEYFSETQRNKGNFPGRFSGRQFSNSRSEMNVSTLELGDSALYLCASSFLAGAAGELFFGEGSRLTVL.

On this clone itself: This specimen includes other DNA sequences encoding the same CDR3. The CDR3 loop reads CASSRGGQETQYF. For the CDR3, the DNA is TGTGCCAGCAGCCGGGGAGGACAAGAGACCCAGTACTTC. The chain combines TRBV7-2 with TRBJ2-5; D is possibly TRBD2 (6 bases). Trimming stripped 5 bases from V and 2 bases from J, with 9 bases between. The length of the CDR3 is 13 residues. In germline, CDR1 is SGHTA, CDR2 FQGNSA.

J is TRBJ1-1 and V is TRBV25-1; possible D gene TRBD1, 5 bases. The germline CDR1 and CDR2 sequences are MGHDK and SYGVNS. V was clipped by 5 bases and J by 4 bases, with 14 bases between them. This CDR3 has 14 amino acids. CDR3 in DNA: TGTGCCAGCAGTTCAGACAGTCGGAGCACTGAAGCTTTCTTT. Translating gives CASSSDSRSTEAFF.